The source of this T cell receptor beta chain is a study of shared clonotypes between healthy human individuals. Here immunoSEQ multiplex PCR was the method, and the copy in TCRdb shows in-frame clones only, minus some. The sample lists 2,500,000 or so clones, approximately 92% seen once, with under 0.15% in the top ten. The V end was cut by 2 bases, the J end by 4 bases, with 8 bases between. The germline V gene has CDR1 SGHTA and CDR2 FQGNSA. This CDR3 region has 14 residues. Source material: naive CD4+ T cells sorted from blood. The subset denotes: CD45RA+ positively selected. The rearrangement links TRBV7-2 to TRBJ2-2; D not resolved. This receptor was obtained from a man between 18 and 29 years old in good health. CDR3 region: CASSLQRFTGELFF. The CDR3 region has the DNA TGTGCCAGCAGCTTACAGCGATTCACCGGGGAGCTGTTTTTT.